The clone carrying this TCR beta chain was observed a handful of times. Its target is unknown. Regarding treatment: oral pan-JAK inhibitor, 5-10 mg twice daily. Cell sorting was applied to PBMCs, and CD4+ and CD8+ T cells were collected. This record comes from a study of CD8+ T cells in alopecia areata. Study conclusions and caveats: Tofacitinib significantly lowered scalp clonality and expanded CD8+ clones among the top 100. There were also resident alphabeta T cells of normal skin sequenced in scalp samples.

This CDR3 is built from 16 residues. Per the germline V gene, CDR1 is LGHNT and CDR2 is FRNRAP. Trimming removed 7 bases at V and 0 bases at J, with 15 bases between. Extraction and reverse transcription of RNA yielded cDNA as the sequencing template. Sequencing was performed with immunoSEQ multiplex PCR; in TCRdb, only in-frame clones are kept and a portion is missing. The data show roughly 250,000 clones, about three fifths seen once. The material sequenced was CD4+ T cells sorted from blood, taken around week 54, from a patient treated with tofacitinib. This receptor was identified in a human donor with alopecia areata. The chain is built from TRBV12-5 and TRBJ1-4; D not certain. The CDR3 DNA is TGTGCTAGTGTTAAGGAGCTATCCGCAACTAATGAAAAACTGTTTTTT. It is translated as CASVKELSATNEKLFF.